One and the same sample provided the 20 T cell receptor beta chains below, sequenced in a study of molecular identifiers for immune sequencing clone quantification. TCRdb redid the calling of the PCR reads with MiXCR, one entry per CDR3 protein. This table holds about half a million distinct CDR3 sequences, over 20% found once. Sequencing input: naive CD8+ T cells from blood, with Jurkat cell RNA spiked in. Subset in this sample: FACS-sorted CD8+CD4-CCR7+CD45RA+ naive T cells. The receptors shown here come from a human donor in good health. Some libraries in this study had Jurkat cell RNA spiked in.

J is TRBJ2-1 and V is TRBV28; D might be TRBD2 (5 bases). V gave up 4 bases and J gave up 8 bases, with 21 bases separating them. The CDR3 sequence is 16 residues long. The germline gives CDR1 MDHEN, CDR2 SYDVKM. Here the CDR3 DNA reads TGTGCCAGCAGTTACCGGACTGAGCGCCTTTACTATGAGCAGTTCTTC. This sequence encodes CASSYRTERLYYEQFF.

On this clonotype: A read error may explain this, as a much larger clone is one base away. The chain joins TRBV7-6 to TRBJ1-1; D gene unclear. This CDR3 spans 17 amino acids. Germline V CDR1 and CDR2: SGHVS, FNYEAQ. V shed 5 bases and J shed 1 base, with 20 bases lying between them. This CDR3 is CASSPTLLWTENTEAFF. CDR3 DNA: TGTGCCAGCAGCCCCACTTTATTGTGGACCGAGAACACTGAAGCTTTCTTT. Full variable domain (missing parts from reference TRBV7-6 and TRBJ1-1): GAGVSQSPRYKVTKRGQDVALRCDPISGHVSLYWYRQALGQGPEFLTYFNYEAQQDKSGLPNDRFSAERPEGSISTLTIQRTEQRDSAMYRCASSPTLLWTENTEAFFGQGTRLTVV.

The J gene is TRBJ2-5, the V gene TRBV12-3 or TRBV12-4, with unresolved D. Trimming pared 5 bases from V and 1 base from J, leaving 11 bases between. The CDR3 extends over 14 amino acids. The chain's CDR3 is CASSQTAFQETQYF. The CDR3 DNA follows: TGTGCCAGCAGTCAAACAGCGTTCCAAGAGACCCAGTACTTC.

This clonotype came up many times. One end of the junction does not line up with germline, which may come from a read error. The CDR3 DNA follows: TGCGCCAGCAGCCCGGGACAGGGGGCCTACGAGCAGTACTTC. Translating it yields CASSPGQGAYEQYF. The chain uses TRBV18 and TRBJ2-7; 11 bases are a match to TRBD1. CDR3 length equals 14 residues. Germline values: CDR1 KGHSH, CDR2 LQKENI.

This clonotype was counted at least ten times. The chain is built from TRBV7-2 and TRBJ1-1, with D unresolved. V lost 7 bases and J lost 6, with 18 bases in between. Germline CDR1 SGHTA, CDR2 FQGNSA. The CDR3 consists of 14 residues. CDR3 sequence (DNA): TGTGCCAGCAAAGATTGGAATGACAACTCTGAAGCTTTCTTT. Its protein is CASKDWNDNSEAFF.

This clonotype was seen at least ten times. The CDR3 DNA is TGTGCCAGCAGCTTATTCAGGGACAGGGGGTACTCTGGGGCCAACGTCCTGACTTTC. It encodes CASSLFRDRGYSGANVLTF. The chain carries TRBV11-2 and TRBJ2-6; 11 bases map to TRBD1. The V gene end was trimmed by 2 bases and the J gene end by 0 bases; junction bases not matched to a gene: 6. CDR3 length: 19 amino acids. From germline, CDR1 is SGHAT and CDR2 FQNNGV.

The rearrangement joins TRBV19 to TRBJ2-6; the match to TRBD1 covers 7 bases. V shed 7 bases and J 2 bases; nucleotides not matched to a gene: 8. CDR1 LNHDA and CDR2 SQIVND come from the germline V gene (reference sequence). The length of the CDR3 is 16 residues. This CDR3 is CASTEKGTAGANVLTF. The CDR3, as DNA: TGTGCCAGTACCGAGAAAGGGACAGCTGGGGCCAACGTCCTGACTTTC.

At least ten counts were recorded for this clonotype. The genes are TRBV5-6 and TRBJ1-1, with D maybe TRBD1 (6 bases). V lost 2 bases and J 4 bases, leaving 9 bases between the germline ends. Germline V gene sequence: CDR1 SGHDT, CDR2 YYEEEE. CDR3 size: 13 residues. The CDR3 loop reads CASSLGQFTEAFF. CDR3 coding DNA: TGTGCCAGCAGCTTAGGACAGTTCACTGAAGCTTTCTTT.

Many counts were recorded for this clonotype. V is TRBV7-3 and J is TRBJ1-1; 9 bases align to TRBD1. Germline trimming cut 2 bases from V and 2 bases from J; bases unmatched to any gene: 3. Germline CDR1 is SGHTA and CDR2 is FQGTGA. The CDR3 is 15 residues long. The CDR3 DNA is TGTGCCAGCAGCTTAGCGGGACAGGGAAACACTGAAGCTTTCTTT. Its translation: CASSLAGQGNTEAFF.

This clonotype has ten or more counts. This chain uses TRBV6-5 with TRBJ1-1, with a possible D match to TRBD1 (5 bases). The ends were cut back, 2 bases at V and 3 bases at J, with 10 bases in the middle. This CDR3 region has 14 residues. The germline V gene encodes CDR1 MNHEY and CDR2 SVGAGI. CDR3 protein: CASSYRRDYTEAFF. CDR3 in DNA: TGTGCCAGCAGTTACCGTCGGGACTACACTGAAGCTTTCTTT.

This clonotype has just a few counts. The gene calls are TRBV20-1 and TRBJ1-5; 11 nucleotides align to TRBD1. J was trimmed by 9 bases and V by 2 bases; bases with no gene match: 9. The CDR3 loop spans 15 amino acids. Germline-derived CDR1 and CDR2 are DFQATT and SNEGSKA (reference sequence). CDR3 loop: CSARPRGQGAPPQHF. The CDR3 DNA is TGCAGTGCTAGACCCCGCGGACAGGGGGCGCCGCCCCAGCATTTT.

This rearrangement joins TRBV6-6 to TRBJ1-5, with 10 bases lining up with TRBD1. This CDR3 comprises 18 residues. V lost 5 bases, J lost 0 bases, and 10 bases stayed unmatched. The V gene's germline CDR1 is MNHNY and CDR2 SVGAGI (reference sequence). In DNA form, the CDR3 reads TGTGCCAGCAGTCAGGCAGGACAGGGGGTGTTTAGCAATCAGCCCCAGCATTTT. Its translation is CASSQAGQGVFSNQPQHF.

This clonotype was counted many times. An end of the junction differs from the germline gene, which may be a read error. The chain couples TRBV4-1 to TRBJ2-7; 9 bases align to TRBD1. The CDR3 is 13 amino acids. Germline CDR1 and CDR2: MGHRA and YSYEKL. The CDR3 sequence is CASSQTGGYEQYF. The CDR3 DNA reads TGTGCCAGCAGCCAGACAGGGGGCTACGAGCAGTACTTC.

Note on this clonotype: This could be a read error, since a much larger clone is one nucleotide away. This chain uses TRBV7-9 with TRBJ1-1, with 9 nucleotides matching TRBD1. V lost 4 bases, J lost 5 bases, and 8 bases stayed unmatched. This CDR3 comprises 15 residues. CDR1 and CDR2 from the germline V gene are SEHNR and FQNEAQ (reference sequence). The CDR3 region has the DNA TGTGCCAGCAGCTGGGGACAGGGACATTGGACTGAAGCTTTCTTT. This translates into CASSWGQGHWTEAFF.

J is TRBJ2-1 and V is TRBV4-1; no clear D gene. V lost 1 base, J lost 0 bases, and 7 bases lay in between. CDR3 length: 15 residues. CDR1 and CDR2 (germline): MGHRA, YSYEKL. The CDR3 nucleotides read TGCGCCAGCAGCCAAGTTGTAGGCTCCTACAATGAGCAGTTCTTC. It yields the protein CASSQVVGSYNEQFF.

In its sample, this clonotype was seen many times. The chain uses TRBV4-1 and TRBJ2-3; a weak D match, TRBD1 (6 bases). V was shortened by 1 base and J by 1 base, with 9 bases between the two germline ends. Germline CDR1 and CDR2: MGHRA and YSYEKL. CDR3 size: 15 residues. CDR3 sequence: CASSQVPGGTDTQYF. CDR3 DNA sequence: TGCGCCAGCAGCCAAGTTCCAGGGGGCACAGATACGCAGTATTTT.

Concerning this clonotype itself: Being one base from a much bigger clone, this may be a read error. V is TRBV20-1 and J is TRBJ2-7; 7 nucleotides match TRBD2. Germline V gene lookup returns CDR1 DFQATT and CDR2 SNEGSKA (reference sequence). This CDR3 comprises 13 residues. The V gene end was trimmed by 5 bases and the J gene end by 2 bases; junction bases not matched to a gene: 6. CDR3 DNA: TGCAGTGCTCGCCGCGGGAGCCCCTACGAGCAGTACTTC. This encodes CSARRGSPYEQYF.

This clonotype was observed many times. The chain recombines TRBV29-1 with TRBJ1-2, with D hard to call. CDR1 is SQVTM and CDR2 is ANQGSEA in the germline V gene. CDR3 size: 13 residues. Trimming removed 2 bases at V and 0 bases at J, with 7 bases between. The CDR3 sequence is CSVEQTTNYGYTF. CDR3 DNA sequence: TGCAGCGTTGAACAGACAACTAACTATGGCTACACCTTC.

A word on this clonotype: Given a much more abundant clone one base away, this may be a read error. The V call is TRBV7-2, the J call TRBJ2-1, with 7 bases fitting TRBD1. The CDR3 length is 15 residues. Germline CDR1 reads SGHTA; CDR2 reads FQGNSA. The CDR3 region is CAGSLWEKGAKEQFF. DNA of the CDR3: TGTGCCGGCAGCTTATGGGAAAAGGGGGCAAAGGAGCAGTTCTTC.

On this clonotype itself: With a much larger clone just one base away, this may be a read error. V is TRBV4-3 and J is TRBJ2-3; D unresolved. The germline CDR1 and CDR2 sequences are LGHNA and YSLEER. There are 17 residues in the CDR3. V was trimmed by 3 bases and J by 2 bases, leaving 18 bases between them. In DNA form, the CDR3 reads TGCGCCAGCAGCCACCGAAAATTGGGTACCGACACAGATACGCAGTATTTT. Encoded protein: CASSHRKLGTDTDTQYF.